A single sample is the source of the 15 T cell receptor beta chains below, sequenced in a study of Graves' ophthalmopathy and Graves' hyperthyroidism. Amplified material comprised TCR beta CDR3 regions derived from RNA transcripts. RT-PCR in the first round used HTBI primers; a second-round multiplex PCR followed. One entry per CDR3 protein results from TCRdb running MiXCR on the multiplex PCR reads. The data show 350,000 to 400,000 distinct CDR3 sequences, about a sixth seen once. Input material: peripheral blood. Receptors were obtained from a woman aged 18-30 years with Graves' ophthalmopathy.

The chain has TRBV28 and TRBJ1-1, with a weak D call TRBD1 (6 bases). V was shortened by 3 bases and J by 0 bases, with 11 bases between the two germline ends. Germline V gene sequence: CDR1 MDHEN, CDR2 SYDVKM. The CDR3 covers 15 residues. CDR3 nucleotides: TGTGCCAGCAGTTTCCCCGGGACACTGAACACTGAAGCTTTCTTT. It yields the protein CASSFPGTLNTEAFF. Full variable domain (remainder filled in from reference TRBV28 and TRBJ1-1): DVKVTQSSRYLVKRTGEKVFLECVQDMDHENMFWYRQDPGLGLRLIYFSYDVKMKEKGDIPEGYSVSREKKERFSLILESASTNQTSMYLCASSFPGTLNTEAFFGQGTRLTVV.

This clonotype was counted at least ten times. The chain is built from TRBV6-2 or TRBV6-3 and TRBJ1-1, with D unclear. The ends were cut back, 2 bases at V and 4 bases at J, with 17 bases in the middle. CDR3 length: 16 residues. CDR1 is MNHEY and CDR2 is SVGEGT in the germline V gene. CDR3: CASSYDVGSGPTEAFF. As DNA, the CDR3 is TGTGCCAGCAGTTACGACGTTGGGAGCGGGCCCACTGAAGCTTTCTTT.

This clonotype was recorded many times. The rearrangement uses TRBV30 and TRBJ1-1; TRBD1 matches at 7 bases. The germline gives CDR1 GTSNPN, CDR2 SVGIG (reference sequence). The CDR3 sequence is 14 residues long. The trim removed 5 bases at V and 4 bases at J, leaving 10 bases unmatched. The CDR3 nucleotides are TGTGCCTGGGAAACTCGACAGGGAGGCACTGAAGCTTTCTTT. The encoded protein is CAWETRQGGTEAFF.

This clonotype appeared many times. In DNA form, the CDR3 reads TGTGCCAGCAGCTTATTGACCAATATCGTCACCGGGGAGCTGTTTTTT. The encoded protein is CASSLLTNIVTGELFF. This rearrangement joins TRBV11-2 to TRBJ2-2, with D uncertain. Deletions cut 2 bases from V and 4 bases from J, with 14 bases between. Looked up from germline, CDR1 is SGHAT and CDR2 is FQNNGV. This CDR3 comprises 16 residues. Variable domain in full (rest from reference TRBV11-2 and TRBJ2-2): EAGVAQSPRYKIIEKRQSVAFWCNPISGHATLYWYQQILGQGPKLLIQFQNNGVVDDSQLPKDRFSAERLKGVDSTLKIQPAKLEDSAVYLCASSLLTNIVTGELFFGEGSRLTVL.

There are many counts of this clonotype. An end of the junction differs from the germline gene, which may be a read error. V gene TRBV3-1 combines with J gene TRBJ2-7, with D possibly matching TRBD1 (7 bases). In germline, CDR1 is LGHDT, CDR2 YNNKEL (reference sequence). The CDR3 is 13 amino acids. Written as DNA, the CDR3 is TGTGCCAGCAGCTGGGGGGCGCGGGACAGTCTATTCTTC. Protein: CASSWGARDSLFF.

This clonotype was counted ten times or more. V gene TRBV6-5 combines with J gene TRBJ1-5; the match to TRBD1 covers 8 bases. With 4 bases clipped from V and 6 bases from J, the junction kept 5 bases outside the gene matches. This CDR3 is 14 amino acids long. Per germline, CDR1 MNHEY and CDR2 SVGAGI. The CDR3 region has the DNA TGTGCCAGCAGTTCCTCAGGGGGCAGTCAGCCCCAGCATTTT. This translates into CASSSSGGSQPQHF.

This clonotype was picked up many times. The chain combines TRBV7-2 with TRBJ1-1, with D uncertain. The ends were cut back, 4 bases at V and 8 bases at J, with 8 bases in the middle. The length of the CDR3 is 11 residues. Germline assignment: CDR1 SGHTA and CDR2 FQGNSA. The CDR3 is CASSSALEAFF. The CDR3 coding sequence is TGTGCCAGCAGCTCCGCTCTAGAAGCTTTCTTT.

The chain links TRBV6-5 to TRBJ1-5; perhaps TRBD1 as D (6 bases). Trimming stripped 2 bases from V and 2 bases from J, with 16 bases between. The germline V gene encodes CDR1 MNHEY and CDR2 SVGAGI. The CDR3 is made up of 17 amino acids. CDR3 sequence: CASSYEQGGGGNQPQHF. CDR3 DNA: TGTGCCAGCAGTTACGAACAGGGTGGAGGAGGCAATCAGCCCCAGCATTTT.

This clonotype was counted at least ten times. The genes are TRBV3-1 and TRBJ1-6; D is perhaps TRBD1 (6 bases). This CDR3 has 15 amino acids. The germline V and J ends were trimmed by 4 bases and 9 bases, with 16 bases remaining between them. Germline V gene lookup returns CDR1 LGHDT and CDR2 YNNKEL (reference sequence). CDR3 residues: CASSLRGLSVSPLHF. In DNA, the CDR3 is TGTGCCAGCAGCCTCAGGGGACTGTCCGTTTCACCCCTCCACTTT.

In its sample, this clonotype was seen many times. The chain has TRBV11-2 and TRBJ1-1; 10 bases align to TRBD1. The germline CDR1 and CDR2 sequences are SGHAT and FQNNGV. Germline trimming cut 5 bases from V and 3 bases from J; bases unmatched to any gene: 15. The CDR3 is made up of 18 amino acids. This CDR3 reads CASSLTPGTGVRYTEAFF. The CDR3 region has the DNA TGTGCCAGCAGCCTGACCCCCGGGACAGGGGTAAGGTACACTGAAGCTTTCTTT.

This clonotype was observed at least ten times. V is TRBV27 and J is TRBJ1-2; a weak D match, TRBD1 (5 bases). V shed 2 bases and J shed 6 bases, with 19 bases lying between them. Germline CDR1 and CDR2: MNHEY and SMNVEV (reference sequence). This CDR3 has 16 residues. CDR3 in DNA: TGTGCCAGCAGTTTAGCTCCGGGGCTAGGATTTGATGGCTACACCTTC. This gives the protein CASSLAPGLGFDGYTF.

This clonotype was counted many times. The chain has TRBV7-7 and TRBJ2-2; perhaps D is TRBD1 or TRBD2 (5 bases each). The CDR3 is made up of 12 amino acids. Germline loops: CDR1 SSHAT, CDR2 FNYEAQ (reference sequence). CDR3 residues: CARGVSTGELFF. In DNA, the CDR3 is TGTGCTAGAGGGGTTAGCACCGGGGAGCTGTTTTTT.

In this sample, this clonotype turned up many times. The chain employs TRBV2 and TRBJ2-7, with 11 bases that match TRBD2. CDR3 size: 17 residues. CDR1 SNHLY and CDR2 FYNNEI come from the germline V gene. Trimming removed 0 bases from V and 0 bases from J; junction bases left unmatched: 4. DNA for the CDR3: TGTGCCAGCAGTGAAGCACGGCTAGCGGGAGGCTCCTACGAGCAGTACTTC. The encoded protein is CASSEARLAGGSYEQYF.

This clonotype was counted between two and nine times. The chain joins TRBV28 to TRBJ2-7, with TRBD1 identical over 9 bases. Germline CDR1 is MDHEN and CDR2 is SYDVKM. This CDR3 is 13 amino acids long. The trim removed 4 bases at V and 5 bases at J, leaving 3 bases unmatched. Written as DNA, the CDR3 is TGTGCCAGCAGTTCAACAGGGGGCAACGAGCAGTACTTC. Protein sequence: CASSSTGGNEQYF. The full variable domain, with the rest looked up from reference TRBV28 and TRBJ2-7, is DVKVTQSSRYLVKRTGEKVFLECVQDMDHENMFWYRQDPGLGLRLIYFSYDVKMKEKGDIPEGYSVSREKKERFSLILESASTNQTSMYLCASSSTGGNEQYFGPGTRLTVT.

Ten or more counts support this clonotype. The chain employs TRBV7-2 and TRBJ1-2; no clear D gene. The CDR3 extends over 11 amino acids. With 5 bases removed from V and 6 bases from J, the gap between germline ends came to 7 bases. Germline loops: CDR1 SGHTA, CDR2 FQGNSA. CDR3 coding DNA: TGTGCCAGCAGCCCCGACAATGGCTACACCTTC. Translating it yields CASSPDNGYTF.